The 18 T cell receptor beta chains below come from one sample, sequenced in a study of T-cell reconstitution after alpha-beta-depleted transplantation in children. Unique molecular identifiers featured in how the TCRbeta library was prepared. TCRdb itself ran the PCR reads through MiXCR, one entry per CDR3 protein. The sample gives hundreds of thousands of distinct CDR3 sequences, about 11% of which show up once; approximately 30% is in the top ten. The sample was PBMCs, taken before TCRalphabeta/CD19-depleted stem cell transplant. These receptor sequences come from a child under two years old with acute myeloid leukemia, due to receive a stem cell transplant.

This clonotype was counted at least ten times. The chain couples TRBV28 to TRBJ2-7; D remains ambiguous. Germline-derived CDR1 and CDR2 are MDHEN and SYDVKM. Trimming removed 2 bases at V and 5 bases at J, with 13 bases between. The CDR3 length is 14 residues. This CDR3 reads CASSLSPTPDEQYF. The CDR3 DNA sequence: TGTGCCAGCAGTTTAAGTCCCACCCCAGACGAGCAGTACTTC.

Many counts were recorded for this clonotype. This chain joins TRBV12-3 or TRBV12-4 and TRBJ2-4; D unclear. The CDR3 has 16 amino acids. V was trimmed by 1 base and J by 0 bases, leaving 10 bases between them. DNA for the CDR3: TGTGCCAGCAGTTTAGGTTCCAGACTAGCCAAAAACATTCAGTACTTC. It yields the protein CASSLGSRLAKNIQYF.

Regarding this clonotype: The junction departs from the called germline gene at one end, perhaps through a read error. The chain has TRBV18 and TRBJ2-2, with a weak D call TRBD2 (5 bases). The CDR3 contains 15 residues. Germline V gene sequence: CDR1 KGHSH, CDR2 LQKENI. This chain's CDR3 is CASSPPIFTTGELSF. CDR3 coding DNA: TGTGCCAGCTCACCACCGATTTTTACCACCGGGGAGCTGTCTTTT.

This clonotype was seen at least ten times. This rearrangement joins TRBV12-3 or TRBV12-4 to TRBJ1-5, with D possibly matching TRBD1 (6 bases). Trimming stripped 3 bases from V and 5 bases from J, with 11 bases between. The CDR3 covers 14 residues. The CDR3 reads CASSFGQTDQPQHF. Here the CDR3 DNA reads TGTGCCAGCAGTTTTGGACAGACCGATCAGCCCCAGCATTTT.

This clonotype was detected many times. The chain carries TRBV20-1 and TRBJ1-2; D unclear. Germline V gives CDR1 DFQATT, CDR2 SNEGSKA (reference sequence). V was trimmed by 0 bases and J by 4 bases, leaving 12 bases between them. The CDR3 totals 14 residues. CDR3 residues: CSARDPAMSYGYTF. In DNA form, the CDR3 reads TGCAGTGCTAGAGATCCCGCCATGAGCTATGGCTACACCTTC.

This clonotype appeared many times. The chain uses TRBV6-5 and TRBJ2-2, with TRBD2 identical over 8 bases. The junction had 7 bases not matched to a gene; V was cut back by 6 bases and J by 1 base. The CDR3 totals 16 residues. Germline lookup yields CDR1 MNHEY and CDR2 SVGAGI. CDR3 residues: CASSPSGGRNTGELFF. CDR3 nucleotide sequence: TGTGCCAGCAGCCCCTCGGGGGGGAGGAACACCGGGGAGCTGTTTTTT.

This clonotype was counted many times. This chain uses TRBV20-1 with TRBJ2-1; TRBD2 agrees at 10 bases. Germline CDR1 DFQATT, CDR2 SNEGSKA (reference sequence). J gave up 5 bases and V 2 bases, and 3 bases lay outside the gene matches. The CDR3 length is 14 residues. The chain's CDR3 is CSARRTSGNNEQFF. The CDR3 DNA follows: TGCAGTGCTAGAAGGACTAGCGGTAACAATGAGCAGTTCTTC.

This clonotype was counted ten times or more. V gene TRBV15 combines with J gene TRBJ2-1, with 10 bases lining up with TRBD2. Germline loops: CDR1 LNHNV, CDR2 YYDKDF (reference sequence). With V trimmed by 1 base and J by 3 bases, 9 bases remained unmatched. The CDR3 has 18 residues. For the CDR3, the DNA is TGTGCCACCAGCAGAGTAGCGGGGGGACCACCATACTACAATGAGCAGTTCTTC. Amino acids: CATSRVAGGPPYYNEQFF.

This clonotype was seen many times. This rearrangement joins TRBV5-1 to TRBJ2-2; D is undetermined. The V gene's germline CDR1 is SGHRS and CDR2 YFSETQ. Trimming removed 1 base at V and 6 bases at J, with 7 bases between. This CDR3 has 13 amino acids. CDR3 amino acids: CASSLYEAGELFF. Here the CDR3 DNA reads TGCGCCAGCAGCTTGTACGAGGCCGGGGAGCTGTTTTTT. Based on the CDR3 plus reference TRBV5-1 and TRBJ2-2, the full variable domain is KAGVTQTPRYLIKTRGQQVTLSCSPISGHRSVSWYQQTPGQGLQFLFEYFSETQRNKGNFPGRFSGRQFSNSRSEMNVSTLELGDSALYLCASSLYEAGELFFGEGSRLTVL.

This clonotype was observed many times. The rearrangement links TRBV7-3 to TRBJ2-7; D unresolved. This CDR3 comprises 14 residues. Trimming took 2 bases from V and 5 from J, leaving 13 bases between them. Germline V gene lookup returns CDR1 SGHTA and CDR2 FQGTGA. The CDR3 DNA reads as TGTGCCAGCAGCTTAGCGCCGGGTGGAAACGAGCAGTACTTC. It encodes CASSLAPGGNEQYF.

This clonotype appeared many times. CDR3 bases: TGTGCCACCAGTGAGGGCAGCGGCTACGAGCAGTACTTC. It codes for CATSEGSGYEQYF. The chain joins TRBV24-1 to TRBJ2-7; perhaps TRBD2 as D (5 bases). CDR1 and CDR2 (germline): KGHDR, SFDVKD. Trimming cost V 4 bases and J 3 bases, with 9 bases left between them. This CDR3 spans 13 amino acids.

The chain has TRBV27 and TRBJ2-3; 9 bases are a match to TRBD2. Germline CDR1 reads MNHEY; CDR2 reads SMNVEV (reference sequence). The CDR3 is 16 amino acids. Unmatched junction bases numbered 8, after V lost 5 bases and J lost 2 bases. In DNA form, the CDR3 reads TGTGCCAGCAGTCCTCTAGCGGGATGGGTCACAGATACGCAGTATTTT. It yields the protein CASSPLAGWVTDTQYF.

This clonotype was observed once. The V and J genes are TRBV23-1 and TRBJ2-2; 9 nucleotides line up with TRBD1. TRBV23-1 is designated an ORF whose function remains uncertain. Losses at the gene ends were 7 bases for V and 5 bases for J; bases not matched to a gene: 8. This CDR3 is 15 amino acids long. The CDR3 DNA follows: TGCGCCAGCACCCACGGACAGGGGAAAACCGGGGAGCTGTTTTTT. It codes for CASTHGQGKTGELFF.

This clonotype was observed many times. CDR3 nucleotides: TGCAGTGCTAGAGATTTCGCCTATAATGTGGCAGGCCAGCAGTTCTTC. Translation: CSARDFAYNVAGQQFF. V is TRBV20-1 and J is TRBJ2-1; D uncertain. Trimming cost V 0 bases and J 11 bases, with 23 bases left between them. The length of the CDR3 is 16 residues. Germline V gene lookup returns CDR1 DFQATT and CDR2 SNEGSKA (reference sequence).

This clonotype has at least ten counts. This rearrangement joins TRBV29-1 to TRBJ2-3; maybe TRBD2 (6 bases). The V end was cut by 5 bases, the J end by 3 bases, with 15 bases between. The CDR3 consists of 14 residues. Germline lookup yields CDR1 SQVTM and CDR2 ANQGSEA. The CDR3 sequence: CSVRRTGGTDTQYF. DNA for the CDR3: TGCAGCGTTCGGAGAACCGGGGGAACAGATACGCAGTATTTT.

The sample holds many counts of this clonotype. The V gene is TRBV5-5, the J gene TRBJ2-1; weak D call: TRBD2 (7 bases). Germline-derived CDR1 and CDR2 are SGHKS and YYEKEE (reference sequence). Trimming left V 5 bases short and J 3 bases short, with 15 bases between. The CDR3 totals 15 residues. CDR3 region: CASSLGGAGYNEQFF. The CDR3 DNA follows: TGTGCCAGCAGTTTAGGGGGGGCCGGCTACAATGAGCAGTTCTTC.

This clonotype was picked up many times. The chain couples TRBV11-3 to TRBJ1-2; D is undetermined. The CDR3 length is 14 residues. Germline V gene lookup returns CDR1 SGHNT and CDR2 YENEEA. The V and J ends lost 7 bases and 1 base respectively, with 13 bases between them. CDR3 sequence: CASTPAGINYGYTF. The CDR3 nucleotides read TGTGCCAGCACCCCGGCCGGGATTAACTATGGCTACACCTTC.

This clonotype was counted ten times or more. V usage is TRBV20-1 and J usage is TRBJ1-4, with TRBD1 matching 9 bases. Germline V CDR1 and CDR2: DFQATT, SNEGSKA (reference sequence). The CDR3 contains 15 residues. CDR3 bases: TGCAGGGTTACAGGGGGCGCCGGGGCTAATGAAAAACTGTTTTTT. Amino acid sequence: CRVTGGAGANEKLFF.